The entry below describes one T cell receptor (beta chain). The antigen is undetermined. V was cut by 5 bases and J by 2 bases, with 13 bases left in between. Germline V gene data show CDR1 as SGHTA and CDR2 as FQGNSA. This CDR3 contains 14 residues. The data belong to a study of radiotherapy plus CTLA-4 blockade in lung cancer. Turning to the study itself: An objective response was seen in about a sixth of patients, and disease control in about 30%. Findings of the study overall: Early blood T cell clone changes and increased post-radiation serum interferon-beta were reportedly the strongest response predictors. In blood, tumor-derived TCR clones expanded after radiotherapy plus ipilimumab.

Sequencing was performed with immunoSEQ multiplex PCR; in TCRdb, only in-frame clones are kept and a portion is missing. The sample has approximately 67,000 clones; around four fifths are singletons. The source was peripheral blood, collected from a patient treated with radiotherapy plus ipilimumab. The chain employs TRBV7-2 and TRBJ2-7; weak D call: TRBD2 (6 bases). The TCR originated in a human donor with non-small cell lung cancer who had a partial response to radiotherapy plus ipilimumab. The CDR3 DNA reads TGTGCCAGCAGCCCCGGAGCGGGCGCCTACGAGCAGTACTTC. This encodes CASSPGAGAYEQYF.